This T cell receptor beta chain comes out of a study of cytomegalovirus exposure and HLA in healthy donors. Overall study findings and caveats: Sequencing depth roughly uniform across donors was assumed in presence/absence analyses.

There are 14 residues in the CDR3. The J segment lost 4 bases and the V segment lost 0 bases, leaving 2 bases of the junction unmatched. Germline V lookup: CDR1 SGHNT, CDR2 YYREEE (reference sequence). Primers included in the PCR were 60 Vbeta and 13 Jbeta primers. Method: immunoSEQ multiplex PCR; TCRdb's copy keeps in-frame clones and lacks some. Of about 140,000 clones listed, about 80% are singletons. Turning to this clone: What it recognizes is unknown.

The chain recombines TRBV5-4 with TRBJ2-5; 8 positions match TRBD1. The TCR sequence derives from a male donor in good health and CMV-seronegative. The sequencing input was PBMCs. The CDR3 DNA reads as TGTGCCAGCAGCTTGGCGGACAGGGCAGAGACCCAGTACTTC. It is translated as CASSLADRAETQYF.